The 27 T cell receptor beta chains below were found in one sample sequenced in a study of blood T cell repertoires in COVID-19. Profiled with immunoSEQ multiplex PCR; TCRdb holds only in-frame clones, not every one. This sample carries 390,000 or so clones, 80% to 90% of them seen once, and the ten largest clones take approximately 1%. The sequenced sample consisted of PBMCs or T cells enriched from blood (not recorded which). The receptors come from a man between 18 and 35 years old who had recovered from COVID-19.

This sequence joins TRBV4-3 and TRBJ2-3; 16 bases agree with TRBD2. The CDR3 is 17 residues long. In germline, CDR1 is LGHNA, CDR2 YSLEER. With V trimmed by 1 base and J by 6 bases, 4 bases remained unmatched. The CDR3 protein is CASSQAWGLAGGDTQYF. In DNA form, the CDR3 reads TGCGCCAGCAGCCAAGCTTGGGGACTAGCGGGAGGGGATACGCAGTATTTT.

This clone was counted a single time. The J gene is TRBJ2-2, the V gene TRBV19, with D maybe TRBD2 (6 bases). The germline V gene encodes CDR1 LNHDA and CDR2 SQIVND (reference sequence). The CDR3 is 14 residues long. Trimming stripped 8 bases from V and 7 bases from J, with 17 bases between. The CDR3 loop is CASRNRGSGGELFF. The CDR3 nucleotides read TGTGCCAGTCGGAACCGGGGGAGTGGCGGGGAGCTGTTTTTT.

The V gene is TRBV3-1 (or the pseudogene TRBV3-2), the J gene TRBJ2-2; D call uncertain. CDR3 size: 18 residues. CDR1 and CDR2 from the germline V gene are LGHDT and YNNKEL (reference sequence). Between the trimmed V and J ends, which lost 5 bases and 1 base, there was a span of 20 bases. CDR3 sequence (DNA): TGTGCCAGCAGCTCTCGTGGCAGCAGTCTAGTGAACACCGGGGAGCTGTTTTTT. This translates into CASSSRGSSLVNTGELFF.

This clone was picked up one time. V gene TRBV6-5 combines with J gene TRBJ1-6, with D tentatively TRBD1 (6 bases). Looked up from germline, CDR1 is MNHEY and CDR2 is SVGAGI. Trimming stripped 6 bases from V and 5 bases from J, with 11 bases between. The CDR3 length is 14 residues. CDR3 region: CASRWGQNNSPLHF. The CDR3 DNA reads TGTGCCAGCAGATGGGGACAAAATAATTCACCCCTCCACTTT.

This clone was seen once. The chain employs TRBV9 and TRBJ2-2; D is perhaps TRBD2 (6 bases). V lost 0 bases, J lost 1 base, and 10 bases lay in between. CDR3 length: 16 residues. Germline-derived CDR1 and CDR2 are SGDLS and YYNGEE. The CDR3 loop reads CASSVVPAGNTGELFF. DNA of the CDR3: TGTGCCAGCAGCGTAGTTCCAGCGGGGAACACCGGGGAGCTGTTTTTT. Combining the CDR3 with reference TRBV9 and TRBJ2-2 gives the whole variable domain DSGVTQTPKHLITATGQRVTLRCSPRSGDLSVYWYQQSLDQGLQFLIQYYNGEERAKGNILERFSAQQFPDLHSELNLSSLELGDSALYFCASSVVPAGNTGELFFGEGSRLTVL.

This sequence joins TRBV2 and TRBJ1-6, with D perhaps TRBD1 (6 bases). The CDR3 is 13 amino acids. V lost 8 bases to trimming and J lost 7 bases, with 12 bases between them. Germline CDR1 SNHLY, CDR2 FYNNEI. CDR3 amino acids: CASYGTRNSPLHF. The CDR3 region has the DNA TGTGCCAGCTATGGGACACGGAATTCACCCCTCCACTTT.

The chain uses TRBV9 and TRBJ2-5; 8 bases agree with TRBD2. This CDR3 spans 15 amino acids. Per germline, CDR1 SGDLS and CDR2 YYNGEE. Trimming took 0 bases from V and 3 from J; bases not matched to a gene: 4. The CDR3 region is CASSVAAGAKETQYF. In nucleotides, the CDR3 is TGTGCCAGCAGCGTAGCAGCGGGGGCAAAAGAGACCCAGTACTTC.

The genes are TRBV19 and TRBJ2-2, with D possibly matching TRBD1 (6 bases). V was cut by 7 bases and J by 1 base, with 16 bases left in between. Germline V gene data show CDR1 as LNHDA and CDR2 as SQIVND (reference sequence). The CDR3 totals 16 residues. CDR3 loop: CASTSPDSQNTGELFF. The CDR3 DNA reads TGTGCCAGTACTTCCCCGGACAGTCAGAACACCGGGGAGCTGTTTTTT.

The chain recombines TRBV7-3 with TRBJ2-1, with 11 nucleotides matching TRBD2. The CDR3 totals 15 residues. Germline V lookup: CDR1 SGHTA, CDR2 FQGTGA. V was pared by 3 bases and J by 7 bases, with 5 bases of the junction left unmatched. CDR3 loop: CASSFMTSGKNEQFF. The CDR3 bases are TGTGCCAGCAGCTTTATGACTAGCGGGAAAAATGAGCAGTTCTTC.

The J gene is TRBJ2-3, the V gene TRBV7-9, with 7 bases fitting TRBD2. Germline V lookup: CDR1 SEHNR, CDR2 FQNEAQ (reference sequence). V lost 7 bases to trimming and J lost 0 bases; unmatched junction nucleotides: 13. CDR3 length equals 17 residues. This CDR3 is CASTSPQTSPSTDTQYF. The CDR3 nucleotides are TGTGCCAGCACGTCGCCTCAGACTAGCCCTAGCACAGATACGCAGTATTTT.

The rearrangement links TRBV19 to TRBJ2-1, with 10 nucleotides matching TRBD1. Germline-derived CDR1 and CDR2 are LNHDA and SQIVND (reference sequence). The CDR3 has 11 amino acids. V shed 5 bases, J shed 15 bases, and the junction held 4 bases outside the gene matches. CDR3 amino acids: CASSSGTGVFF. CDR3 bases: TGTGCCAGTAGTTCAGGGACAGGGGTGTTCTTC.

V and J are TRBV2 and TRBJ1-6; the D is unclear. The CDR3 spans 15 residues. Germline assignment: CDR1 SNHLY and CDR2 FYNNEI. Trimming cost V 6 bases and J 2 bases, with 11 bases left between them. CDR3 coding DNA: TGTGCCAGCAGAGCAGCCGGGGCCTATAATTCACCCCTCCACTTT. Amino acids: CASRAAGAYNSPLHF.

The V gene is TRBV28, the J gene TRBJ1-2; D call uncertain. CDR1 and CDR2 (germline): MDHEN, SYDVKM. This CDR3 is 16 amino acids long. Between the trimmed V and J ends, which lost 2 bases and 8 bases, there was a span of 21 bases. The chain's CDR3 is CASSLGGVSSKFGYTF. DNA for the CDR3: TGTGCCAGCAGTTTAGGCGGTGTCAGTTCAAAATTCGGCTACACCTTC.

CDR3 protein: CASSFATGEETQYF. CDR3 DNA: TGTGCCAGCAGCTTCGCGACAGGGGAAGAGACCCAGTACTTC. The rearrangement joins TRBV7-3 to TRBJ2-5, with 8 bases aligning to TRBD1. With 3 bases clipped from V and 3 bases from J, the junction kept 3 bases outside the gene matches. Germline CDR1 reads SGHTA; CDR2 reads FQGTGA. This CDR3 is 14 amino acids long.

CDR3 loop: CASNRLAGVHEQYF. DNA for the CDR3: TGCGCCAGCAACAGACTAGCGGGAGTCCACGAGCAGTACTTC. This chain uses TRBV5-1 with TRBJ2-7; 12 bases line up with TRBD2. In germline, CDR1 is SGHRS, CDR2 YFSETQ. With V trimmed by 6 bases and J by 5 bases, 6 bases remained unmatched. The CDR3 is made up of 14 amino acids.

V usage is TRBV6-5 and J usage is TRBJ1-1; no clear D. This CDR3 comprises 15 residues. Trimming shortened V by 6 bases and J by 1 base, and 15 bases separated the two germline ends. Per germline, CDR1 MNHEY and CDR2 SVGAGI. The CDR3 here is CASSDVGSSNTEAFF. As DNA, the CDR3 is TGTGCCAGCAGCGACGTGGGCAGTTCGAACACTGAAGCTTTCTTT.

This chain links TRBV5-1 with TRBJ2-7, with 11 bases fitting TRBD1. The J segment lost 3 bases and the V segment lost 4 bases, leaving 3 bases of the junction unmatched. Germline CDR1 is SGHRS and CDR2 is YFSETQ. The CDR3 contains 14 residues. The DNA for the CDR3 is TGCGCCAGCAGCGCCGGGACAGGGGGCTACGAGCAGTACTTC. Amino acid sequence: CASSAGTGGYEQYF.

The CDR3 nucleotides read TGTGCCAGTAGGGACTGGGGTAATGAGCAGTTCTTC. It encodes CASRDWGNEQFF. The rearrangement uses TRBV19 and TRBJ2-1, with a weak D call TRBD2 (5 bases). Germline V gene sequence: CDR1 LNHDA, CDR2 SQIVND (reference sequence). The CDR3 is made up of 12 amino acids. V was cut by 6 bases and J by 7 bases, with 10 bases left in between.

The rearrangement links TRBV5-1 to TRBJ2-7; TRBD2 agrees at 12 bases. The CDR3 is made up of 15 amino acids. Germline V gene sequence: CDR1 SGHRS, CDR2 YFSETQ. V lost 1 base to trimming and J lost 3 bases; unmatched junction nucleotides: 2. The CDR3 nucleotides are TGCGCCAGCAGCTTGTTGACTAGCGGGGGCTACGAGCAGTACTTC. It is translated as CASSLLTSGGYEQYF. The variable domain in full, with the rest retrieved from reference TRBV5-1 and TRBJ2-7, is KAGVTQTPRYLIKTRGQQVTLSCSPISGHRSVSWYQQTPGQGLQFLFEYFSETQRNKGNFPGRFSGRQFSNSRSEMNVSTLELGDSALYLCASSLLTSGGYEQYFGPGTRLTVT.

The chain carries TRBV7-8 and TRBJ1-6, with D perhaps TRBD1 (5 bases). The CDR3 is 18 residues long. CDR1 SGHVS and CDR2 FQNEAQ come from the germline V gene. Trimming took off 0 bases at V and 5 bases at J, with 17 bases between the two ends. The CDR3 DNA reads TGTGCCAGCAGCTTAGCGCGGCCGTTGGGGCAGCATAATTCACCCCTCCACTTT. Translation: CASSLARPLGQHNSPLHF.

V is TRBV3-1 (or the pseudogene TRBV3-2) and J is TRBJ1-5; no reliable D call. The CDR3 is 14 residues long. V dropped 4 bases and J dropped 0 bases, with 7 bases sitting between them. Germline CDR1 LGHDT, CDR2 YNNKEL (reference sequence). CDR3 in amino acids: CASSPLPSNQPQHF. As DNA, the CDR3 is TGTGCCAGCAGCCCCCTTCCTAGCAATCAGCCCCAGCATTTT.

This chain connects TRBV5-4 to TRBJ1-6, with a tentative D call TRBD1 (5 bases). This CDR3 spans 17 amino acids. The germline V and J ends were trimmed by 3 bases and 5 bases, with 18 bases remaining between them. The germline V gene encodes CDR1 SGHNT and CDR2 YYREEE (reference sequence). The CDR3 region is CASSSPTDRGNNSPLHF. CDR3 DNA sequence: TGTGCCAGCAGCTCTCCGACAGATCGGGGGAATAATTCACCCCTCCACTTT.

The chain joins TRBV4-3 to TRBJ1-4; D is unresolved. The CDR3 is 16 amino acids. V was trimmed by 0 bases and J by 5 bases, leaving 13 bases between them. In germline, CDR1 is LGHNA, CDR2 YSLEER. The CDR3 DNA sequence: TGCGCCAGCAGCCAAGAAGTTCGGGTGCTAAATGAAAAACTGTTTTTT. Protein sequence: CASSQEVRVLNEKLFF.

This clone was recorded only once. The chain couples TRBV7-9 to TRBJ2-3; D is unclear. Per germline, CDR1 SEHNR and CDR2 FQNEAQ (reference sequence). V gave up 5 bases and J gave up 1 base, with 13 bases separating them. This CDR3 comprises 15 residues. CDR3 loop: CASSRRSLGTDTQYF. CDR3 nucleotides: TGTGCCAGCAGCCGGAGAAGTCTGGGCACAGATACGCAGTATTTT.

The CDR3 here is CASSLYGTGGAYGYTF. In DNA form, the CDR3 reads TGTGCCAGCAGTTTATACGGGACAGGGGGCGCCTATGGCTACACCTTC. This chain joins TRBV27 and TRBJ1-2; 12 bases align to TRBD1. Germline CDR1 and CDR2: MNHEY and SMNVEV (reference sequence). The CDR3 loop spans 16 amino acids. V lost 1 base and J lost 4; bases outside the gene matches: 4.

For this clone: The sample has other DNA sequences that encode this CDR3 too. V is TRBV9 and J is TRBJ2-7; TRBD2 matches 7 bases. Germline loops: CDR1 SGDLS, CDR2 YYNGEE. V gave up 2 bases and J gave up 6 bases; unmatched junction bases: 5. This CDR3 spans 13 amino acids. The CDR3 protein is CASSVGGGTEQYF. The CDR3 region has the DNA TGTGCCAGCAGCGTTGGCGGGGGTACCGAGCAGTACTTC.

The V gene is TRBV2, the J gene TRBJ1-6; D uncertain. Trimming took 6 bases from V and 10 from J, leaving 16 bases between them. Germline lookup yields CDR1 SNHLY and CDR2 FYNNEI. The length of the CDR3 is 14 residues. The CDR3 coding sequence is TGTGCCAGCAGGGTTAGGCAGGAGGTGTCACCCCTCCACTTT. This codes for CASRVRQEVSPLHF.